Each of the 9 T cell receptor beta chains below was sequenced from the same sample in a study of T cell repertoires in cytomegalovirus infection (dated by TCRdb to between 2018 and 2020). Instrument used: Illumina HiSeq 1500. TCRdb cleaned the public reads at Q25 with fastp, built clones with MiXCR and kept in-frame beta chains. Each CDR3 protein gets just one entry, which takes the most common genes and DNA from the rows behind it. The sample table shows more than 400,000 distinct CDR3 sequences, and more than 25% are seen once. Over 10% of the sample is taken by the ten largest. Sequencing was carried out using PBMCs. Receptors originate from a human donor in good health (CMV status not recorded). Some clones in this sample may be carry-over from other donors' samples.

This clonotype was seen many times. This rearrangement joins TRBV7-2 to TRBJ2-3; D might be TRBD1 or TRBD2, each matching 7 bases. Germline V CDR1 and CDR2: SGHTA, FQGNSA. This CDR3 is 16 amino acids long. V was clipped by 4 bases and J by 1 base, with 15 bases between them. The CDR3 DNA sequence: TGTGCCAGCAGCTCACTTCAGGGGGGGGGCACAGATACGCAGTATTTT. It encodes CASSSLQGGGTDTQYF.

This rearrangement joins TRBV7-2 to TRBJ1-3; no reliable D call. Germline CDR1 SGHTA, CDR2 FQGNSA. The CDR3 loop spans 16 amino acids. The V and J ends lost 3 bases and 0 bases respectively, with 12 bases between them. The CDR3 nucleotides read TGTGCCAGCAGCTTCCCCGCCTTTCTCTCTGGAAACACCATATATTTT. Translated, it gives CASSFPAFLSGNTIYF.

The chain recombines TRBV7-2 with TRBJ2-7; a weak D match, TRBD2 (5 bases). Germline loops: CDR1 SGHTA, CDR2 FQGNSA. The germline V and J ends were trimmed by 1 base and 0 bases, with 10 bases remaining between them. CDR3 size: 15 residues. The CDR3 DNA reads as TGTGCCAGCAGCTTAGACCGAGCGGCCTCCTACGAGCAGTACTTC. Translated, it gives CASSLDRAASYEQYF. Complete variable domain (other parts from reference TRBV7-2 and TRBJ2-7): GAGVSQSPSNKVTEKGKDVELRCDPISGHTALYWYRQSLGQGLEFLIYFQGNSAPDKSGLPSDRFSAERTGGSVSTLTIQRTQQEDSAVYLCASSLDRAASYEQYFGPGTRLTVT.

This clonotype was found many times. The chain uses TRBV6-5 and TRBJ1-5; D uncertain. Trimming removed 2 bases from V and 0 bases from J, with 5 bases in between. The CDR3 extends over 14 amino acids. Germline V CDR1 and CDR2: MNHEY, SVGAGI. The CDR3 sequence is CASSYSYSNQPQHF. In nucleotides, the CDR3 is TGTGCCAGCAGTTACAGTTATAGCAATCAGCCCCAGCATTTT.

This chain links TRBV19 with TRBJ1-5; D ambiguous. Trimming took off 6 bases at V and 5 bases at J, with 11 bases between the two ends. CDR3 length: 13 residues. Germline-derived CDR1 and CDR2 are LNHDA and SQIVND (reference sequence). CDR3 DNA: TGTGCCAGTAGAGGCAGGTGGGATCAGCCCCAGCATTTT. This translates into CASRGRWDQPQHF.

This chain links TRBV28 with TRBJ1-5; tentatively, D is TRBD1 (5 bases). Per germline, CDR1 MDHEN and CDR2 SYDVKM. The CDR3 loop spans 14 amino acids. V was clipped by 1 base and J by 3 bases, with 7 bases between them. The CDR3 DNA is TGTGCCAGCAGTTTATCAGGGTTCAATCAGCCCCAGCATTTT. It is translated as CASSLSGFNQPQHF.

This clonotype was counted ten times or more. The CDR3 DNA follows: TGTGCCAGCAGCCACTGGGGATGGGGGGAGAACACTGAAGCTTTCTTT. This codes for CASSHWGWGENTEAFF. The rearrangement links TRBV14 to TRBJ1-1; TRBD1 might be the D (5 bases). The CDR3 length is 16 residues. The ends were cut back, 3 bases at V and 1 base at J, with 15 bases in the middle. Germline CDR1 is SGHDN and CDR2 is FVKESK. Complete variable domain (other parts from reference TRBV14 and TRBJ1-1): EAGVTQFPSHSVIEKGQTVTLRCDPISGHDNLYWYRRVMGKEIKFLLHFVKESKQDESGMPNNRFLAERTGGTYSTLKVQPAELEDSGVYFCASSHWGWGENTEAFFGQGTRLTVV.

This clonotype occurred many times. The chain employs TRBV6-2 or TRBV6-3 and TRBJ1-1, with 7 positions matching TRBD1. The CDR3 contains 16 residues. With V trimmed by 2 bases and J by 3 bases, 9 bases remained unmatched. Germline V lookup: CDR1 MNHEY, CDR2 SVGEGT. The CDR3 DNA is TGTGCCAGCAGTTACGGGAGGGACAGAGTTTACACTGAAGCTTTCTTT. Translation: CASSYGRDRVYTEAFF.

CDR3 in amino acids: CASSQDINYGYTF. In nucleotides, the CDR3 is TGTGCCAGCAGTCAGGATATTAACTATGGCTACACCTTC. The rearrangement joins TRBV2 to TRBJ1-2; unclear D gene. This CDR3 is built from 13 residues. Germline V gives CDR1 SNHLY, CDR2 FYNNEI. The V gene lost 5 bases and the J gene lost 1 base, with 8 bases spanning the gap. Together with reference TRBV2 and TRBJ1-2, the CDR3 gives the full variable domain: EPEVTQTPSHQVTQMGQEVILRCVPISNHLYFYWYRQILGQKVEFLVSFYNNEISEKSEIFDDQFSVERPDGSNFTLKIRSTKLEDSAMYFCASSQDINYGYTFGSGTRLTVV.